Each of the 17 T cell receptor beta chains below was sequenced from the same sample in a study of blood T cell repertoires in COVID-19. TCRdb's table, derived via immunoSEQ multiplex PCR, lists solely in-frame clones and lacks some. The table includes tens of thousands of clones, 65% to 90% detected once. The sample taken for sequencing was peripheral blood. The receptors originated from a man aged 60 to 69 with acute or convalescent COVID-19.

This clone appeared a single time. The V call is TRBV24-1, the J call TRBJ2-3; maybe TRBD2 (6 bases). CDR1 and CDR2 (germline): KGHDR, SFDVKD. V lost 2 bases and J lost 1, with 9 bases in between. The CDR3 is made up of 15 amino acids. The DNA for the CDR3 is TGTGCCACCAGTGATTCGCGGGGCCGCACAGATACGCAGTATTTT. The encoded protein is CATSDSRGRTDTQYF.

V usage is TRBV21-1 and J usage is TRBJ2-1; TRBD2, the table's D call, lacks a check against the DNA. TRBV21-1 is a pseudogene segment. The CDR3 covers 12 residues. DNA for the CDR3: TGTGCCAGCAGCAAGACTAGTTATGAGCAGTTCTTC. It specifies CASSKTSYEQFF.

This chain connects TRBV19 to TRBJ1-2; no clear D gene. This CDR3 contains 13 residues. With 7 bases removed from V and 0 bases from J, the gap between germline ends came to 9 bases. Germline lookup yields CDR1 LNHDA and CDR2 SQIVND (reference sequence). The CDR3 coding sequence is TGTGCCAGTATGGGGAGAGCTAACTATGGCTACACCTTC. Translating gives CASMGRANYGYTF.

The table lists this clone with a count of one. The chain recombines TRBV5-4 with TRBJ2-2; tentative D call: TRBD1 (6 bases). Between the trimmed V and J ends, which lost 1 base and 6 bases, there was a span of 13 bases. Germline CDR1 is SGHNT and CDR2 is YYREEE (reference sequence). The CDR3 loop spans 15 amino acids. CDR3 residues: CASSLIQGSPGELFF. CDR3 nucleotides: TGTGCCAGCAGCTTGATTCAGGGGTCCCCCGGGGAGCTGTTTTTT.

This clone was counted a single time. The gene calls are TRBV27 and TRBJ2-2, with D uncertain. Germline V gene sequence: CDR1 MNHEY, CDR2 SMNVEV (reference sequence). The length of the CDR3 is 13 residues. V lost 5 bases to trimming and J lost 1 base, with 5 bases between them. CDR3 coding DNA: TGTGCCAGCAGTGTCATGAACACCGGGGAGCTGTTTTTT. Translated, it gives CASSVMNTGELFF.

This chain links TRBV5-6 with TRBJ1-4; D is uncertain. The V end lost 4 bases, the J end lost 13 bases, and 17 bases lay between the germline ends. There are 13 residues in the CDR3. In germline, CDR1 is SGHDT, CDR2 YYEEEE. CDR3 DNA sequence: TGTGCCAGCAGCCTGTGGGCCTCTGGAGGACTGTTTTTT. Translating it yields CASSLWASGGLFF.

The rearrangement links TRBV4-1 to TRBJ1-3; tentatively, D is TRBD1 (5 bases). The CDR3 extends over 16 amino acids. V lost 0 bases and J 2 bases, leaving 11 bases between the germline ends. Germline V gene sequence: CDR1 MGHRA, CDR2 YSYEKL. The chain's CDR3 is CASSQERRVAGNTIYF. The CDR3 nucleotides are TGCGCCAGCAGCCAAGAGCGCAGGGTGGCTGGAAACACCATATATTTT.

The chain carries TRBV7-8 and TRBJ2-5; TRBD1 matches at 9 bases. The CDR3 runs to 17 residues. J gave up 1 base and V 5 bases, and 11 bases lay outside the gene matches. The germline V gene has CDR1 SGHVS and CDR2 FQNEAQ. The DNA of the CDR3 is TGTGCCAGCAGCCAGACAGGGGGTTGGGCGGTCCAAGAGACCCAGTACTTC. Protein: CASSQTGGWAVQETQYF. Full variable domain (outside the CDR3, taken from reference TRBV7-8 and TRBJ2-5): GAGVSQSPRYKVAKRGQDVALRCDPISGHVSLFWYQQALGQGPEFLTYFQNEAQLDKSGLPSDRFFAERPEGSVSTLKIQRTQQEDSAVYLCASSQTGGWAVQETQYFGPGTRLLVL.

This sequence joins TRBV20-1 and TRBJ1-2; D is uncertain. Germline CDR1 and CDR2: DFQATT and SNEGSKA (reference sequence). This CDR3 region has 11 residues. V was cut by 5 bases and J by 8 bases, with 12 bases left in between. The CDR3 DNA reads TGCAGTGCTCAGGACTCTCGCGGCTACACCTTC. Amino acid sequence: CSAQDSRGYTF.

The V gene is TRBV20-1, the J gene TRBJ2-7, with 14 nucleotides matching TRBD2. V shed 3 bases, J shed 6 bases, and the junction held 10 bases outside the gene matches. The length of the CDR3 is 16 residues. The germline V gene has CDR1 DFQATT and CDR2 SNEGSKA (reference sequence). Written as DNA, the CDR3 is TGCAGTGCTAGTGCCACGGGGACTAGCGGGGGAAGCGAGCAGTACTTC. Its protein product is CSASATGTSGGSEQYF.

This chain uses TRBV9 with TRBJ2-1; D might be TRBD2 (5 bases). The V end lost 4 bases, the J end lost 12 bases, and 20 bases lay between the germline ends. The CDR3 spans 14 residues. CDR1 and CDR2 (germline): SGDLS, YYNGEE. The CDR3 loop is CASSYGLTEGGQFF. CDR3 coding DNA: TGTGCCAGCAGCTACGGACTCACCGAGGGCGGGCAGTTCTTC.

The chain carries TRBV28 and TRBJ1-5, with D hard to call. Between the trimmed V and J ends, which lost 6 bases and 4 bases, there was a span of 16 bases. The CDR3 has 15 residues. CDR1 is MDHEN and CDR2 is SYDVKM in the germline V gene. The CDR3 coding sequence is TGTGCCAGCAGCATTCCTCGACAAAATAATCAGCCCCAGCATTTT. It is translated as CASSIPRQNNQPQHF. Using reference TRBV28 and TRBJ1-5 for the parts outside the CDR3, the full variable domain is DVKVTQSSRYLVKRTGEKVFLECVQDMDHENMFWYRQDPGLGLRLIYFSYDVKMKEKGDIPEGYSVSREKKERFSLILESASTNQTSMYLCASSIPRQNNQPQHFGDGTRLSIL.

The V and J genes are TRBV7-9 and TRBJ2-3; maybe TRBD2 (7 bases). CDR1 is SEHNR, CDR2 FQNEAQ, per germline (reference sequence). The CDR3 contains 15 residues. V shed 0 bases and J shed 4 bases, with 11 bases lying between them. Here the CDR3 reads CASSLAGGPPDTQYF. DNA of the CDR3: TGTGCCAGCAGCTTAGCGGGGGGGCCTCCAGATACGCAGTATTTT.

Comments on this clone: Other DNA sequences from this sample encode an identical CDR3 as well. V gene TRBV5-1 combines with J gene TRBJ1-2, with 7 nucleotides matching TRBD1. CDR3 length equals 14 residues. With 0 bases clipped from V and 4 bases from J, the junction kept 3 bases outside the gene matches. Germline V gene lookup returns CDR1 SGHRS and CDR2 YFSETQ. CDR3 DNA: TGCGCCAGCAGCTTGGGGGACAGATCCTATGGCTACACCTTC. This codes for CASSLGDRSYGYTF.

In this sample, this clone turned up a few times. The chain combines TRBV9 with TRBJ2-2; D is undetermined. The CDR3 covers 16 residues. Per the germline V gene, CDR1 is SGDLS and CDR2 is YYNGEE. The V and J ends lost 1 base and 6 bases respectively, with 16 bases between them. CDR3 nucleotides: TGTGCCAGCAGCGTATTTTCGGGTGGTAAGGCCGGGGAGCTGTTTTTT. Translating gives CASSVFSGGKAGELFF.

With regard to this clone: The same CDR3 is also encoded by other DNA sequences in this sample. CDR3 region: CASSLDMNTEAFF. As DNA, the CDR3 is TGTGCCAGCAGTTTAGACATGAACACTGAAGCTTTCTTT. The chain has TRBV12-3 or TRBV12-4 and TRBJ1-1; no clear D gene. Trimming cost V 1 base and J 0 bases, with 3 bases left between them. The CDR3 has 13 amino acids.

This clone was detected a few times. The chain links TRBV7-9 to TRBJ1-5; D perhaps matches TRBD1 (6 bases). The ends were cut back, 9 bases at V and 2 bases at J, with 14 bases in the middle. This CDR3 is 14 amino acids long. Per the germline V gene, CDR1 is SEHNR and CDR2 is FQNEAQ (reference sequence). The CDR3 spells CASTGRDGNQPQHF. Written as DNA, the CDR3 is TGTGCCAGTACAGGGAGGGACGGCAATCAGCCCCAGCATTTT.